The 4 T cell receptor beta chains below come from one sample, sequenced in a study of blood T cells in healthy people across ages (dated by TCRdb to the mid-2010s). To prepare the library, 5' RACE was applied. The reads were generated on an Illumina HiSeq 2500. A second PCR of about 6 to 12 cycles was run with a J-beta primer mix and a sample-barcoded 5' primer. TCRdb redid the processing of the public reads, applying fastp at Q25 and MiXCR, and retained in-frame beta chains. Each entry merges the rows of one CDR3 protein and shows their most common DNA and genes. Recorded for this sample are around 820,000 distinct CDR3 sequences; around 25% of them occurred a single time. The top ten hold approximately 3.7% of the sample. This sample also appeared in a second study, on T cells of mothers and their children.

Sequenced material: blood. The origin of the receptors is a boy aged 5-17 years in good health.

This clonotype was counted a few times. This sequence joins TRBV25-1 and TRBJ2-3; D unclear. V shed 4 bases and J shed 6 bases, with 8 bases lying between them. The CDR3 has 12 residues. Germline lookup yields CDR1 MGHDK and CDR2 SYGVNS. CDR3 residues: CASSGLLDTQYF. The CDR3 DNA follows: TGTGCCAGCAGTGGCCTCTTGGATACGCAGTATTTT.

This clonotype was seen a few times. The V call is TRBV14, the J call TRBJ2-5, with D tentatively TRBD1 or TRBD2 (5 bases each). The J call may be faulty, since TRBJ2-1 better matches the DNA end. CDR1 and CDR2 from the germline V gene are SGHDN and FVKESK. The CDR3 length is 12 residues. This CDR3 reads CASSQVGTEQFF. CDR3 DNA sequence: TGTGCCAGCAGCCAAGTCGGGACTGAGCAGTTCTTC.

This clonotype was seen a few times. This chain's CDR3 is CAIRDINDSWETQYF. DNA of the CDR3: TGTGCCATCAGAGATATAAACGACAGTTGGGAGACCCAGTACTTC. The rearrangement uses TRBV10-3 and TRBJ2-5, with a weak D call TRBD1 (5 bases). V lost 6 bases to trimming and J lost 5 bases, with 19 bases between them. This CDR3 has 15 amino acids. Germline CDR1 ENHRY, CDR2 SYGVKD.

This clonotype was counted only a few times. The chain has TRBV27 and TRBJ1-1; 9 positions agree with TRBD1. The CDR3 spans 17 residues. Per germline, CDR1 MNHEY and CDR2 SMNVEV (reference sequence). J was trimmed by 3 bases and V by 5 bases; bases with no gene match: 13. Written as DNA, the CDR3 is TGTGCCAGCAGTACCCCGGCCGGGACAGGGTTGGACACTGAAGCTTTCTTT. Protein: CASSTPAGTGLDTEAFF.